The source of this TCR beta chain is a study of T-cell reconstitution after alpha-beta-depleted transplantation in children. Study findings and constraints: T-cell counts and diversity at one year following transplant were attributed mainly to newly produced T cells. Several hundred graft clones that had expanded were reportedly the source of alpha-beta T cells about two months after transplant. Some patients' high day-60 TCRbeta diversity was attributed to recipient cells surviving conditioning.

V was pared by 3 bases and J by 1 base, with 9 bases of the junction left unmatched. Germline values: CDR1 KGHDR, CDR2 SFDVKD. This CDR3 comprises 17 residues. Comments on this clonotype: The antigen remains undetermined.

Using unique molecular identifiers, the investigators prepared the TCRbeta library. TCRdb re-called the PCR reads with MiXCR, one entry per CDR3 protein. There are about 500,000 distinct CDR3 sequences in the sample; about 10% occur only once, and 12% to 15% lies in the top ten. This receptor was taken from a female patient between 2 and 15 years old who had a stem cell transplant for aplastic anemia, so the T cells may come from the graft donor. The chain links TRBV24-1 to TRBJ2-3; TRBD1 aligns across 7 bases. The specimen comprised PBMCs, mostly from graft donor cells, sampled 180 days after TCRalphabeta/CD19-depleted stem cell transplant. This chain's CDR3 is CATSDGSGQERTDTQYF. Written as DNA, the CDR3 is TGTGCCACCAGTGATGGATCCGGACAGGAACGCACAGATACGCAGTATTTT.